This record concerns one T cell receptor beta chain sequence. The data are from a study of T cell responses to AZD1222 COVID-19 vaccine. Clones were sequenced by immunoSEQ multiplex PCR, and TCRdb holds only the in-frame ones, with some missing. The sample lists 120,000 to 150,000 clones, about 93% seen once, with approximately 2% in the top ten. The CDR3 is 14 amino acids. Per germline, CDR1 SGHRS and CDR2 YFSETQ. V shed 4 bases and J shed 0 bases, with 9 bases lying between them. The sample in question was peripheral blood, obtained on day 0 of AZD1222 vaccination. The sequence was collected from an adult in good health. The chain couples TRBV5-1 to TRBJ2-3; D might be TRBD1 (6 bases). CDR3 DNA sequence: TGCGCCAGCAGCCCCGGACAGAGCACAGATACGCAGTATTTT. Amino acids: CASSPGQSTDTQYF.